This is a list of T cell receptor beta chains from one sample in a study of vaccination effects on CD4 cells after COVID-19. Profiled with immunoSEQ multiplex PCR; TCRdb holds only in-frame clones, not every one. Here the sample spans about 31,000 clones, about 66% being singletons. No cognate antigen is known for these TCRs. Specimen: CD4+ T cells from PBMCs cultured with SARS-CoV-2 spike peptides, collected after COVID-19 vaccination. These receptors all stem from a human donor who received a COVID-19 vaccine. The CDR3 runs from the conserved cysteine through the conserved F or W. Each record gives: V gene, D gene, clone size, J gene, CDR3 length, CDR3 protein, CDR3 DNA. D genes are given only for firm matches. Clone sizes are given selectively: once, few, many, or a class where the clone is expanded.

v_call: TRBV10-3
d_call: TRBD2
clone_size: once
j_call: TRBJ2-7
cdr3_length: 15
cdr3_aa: CAISEVGGGAYEQYF
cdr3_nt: TGTGCCATCAGTGAGGTTGGCGGGGGGGCCTACGAGCAGTACTTC

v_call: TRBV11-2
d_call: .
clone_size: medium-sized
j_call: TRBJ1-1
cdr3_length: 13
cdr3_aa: CASSLEASAEAFF
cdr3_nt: TGTGCCAGCAGCTTAGAGGCCAGCGCTGAAGCTTTCTTT

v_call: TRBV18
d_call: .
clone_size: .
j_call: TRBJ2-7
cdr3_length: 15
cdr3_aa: CASSPTADRYYEQYF
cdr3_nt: TGTGCCAGCTCACCAACGGCCGATAGGTACTACGAGCAGTACTTC

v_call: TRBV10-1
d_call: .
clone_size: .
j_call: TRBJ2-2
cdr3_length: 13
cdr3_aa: CASSIGRIGELFF
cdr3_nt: TGCGCCAGCAGTATCGGACGTATCGGGGAGCTGTTTTTT

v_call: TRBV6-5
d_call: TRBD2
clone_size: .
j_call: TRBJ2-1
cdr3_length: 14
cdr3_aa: CATLGLAGVNEQFF
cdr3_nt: TGTGCCACCTTGGGACTAGCGGGAGTCAATGAGCAGTTCTTC

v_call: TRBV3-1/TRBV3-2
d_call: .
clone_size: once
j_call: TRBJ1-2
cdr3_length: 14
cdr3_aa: CASSQDMAGRGYTF
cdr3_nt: TGTGCCAGCAGCCAAGATATGGCCGGTCGTGGCTACACCTTC

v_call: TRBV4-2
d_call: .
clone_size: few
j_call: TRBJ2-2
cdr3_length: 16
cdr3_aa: CASSQAELLDTGELFF
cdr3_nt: TGTGCCAGCAGCCAAGCCGAGTTACTAGACACCGGGGAGCTGTTTTTT

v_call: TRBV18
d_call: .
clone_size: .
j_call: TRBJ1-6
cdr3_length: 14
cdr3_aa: CASSPAGSYSPLHF
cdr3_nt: TGTGCCAGCTCACCGGCAGGGTCTTACTCACCCCTCCACTTT

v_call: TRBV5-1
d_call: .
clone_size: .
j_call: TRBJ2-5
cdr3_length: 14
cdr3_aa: CASSSSVYQETQYF
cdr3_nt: TGCGCCAGCAGCTCTTCGGTGTACCAAGAGACCCAGTACTTC

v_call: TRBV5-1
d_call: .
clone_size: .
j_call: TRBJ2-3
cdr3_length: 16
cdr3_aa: CASSLRGGANGDTQYF
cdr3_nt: TGCGCCAGCAGCTTGAGGGGGGGCGCGAATGGAGATACGCAGTATTTT

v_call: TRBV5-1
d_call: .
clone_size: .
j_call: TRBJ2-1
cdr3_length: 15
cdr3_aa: CASSFTESSYNEQFF
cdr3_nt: TGCGCCAGCAGCTTCACAGAGAGCTCCTACAATGAGCAGTTCTTC

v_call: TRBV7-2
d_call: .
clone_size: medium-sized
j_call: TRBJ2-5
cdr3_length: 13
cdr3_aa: CASSFSSSETQYF
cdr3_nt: TGTGCCAGCAGCTTTTCGTCATCCGAGACCCAGTACTTC

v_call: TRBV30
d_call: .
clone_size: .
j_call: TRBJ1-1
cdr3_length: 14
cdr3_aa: CAWSALMVNTEAFF
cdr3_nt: TGTGCCTGGAGTGCCTTGATGGTAAACACTGAAGCTTTCTTT

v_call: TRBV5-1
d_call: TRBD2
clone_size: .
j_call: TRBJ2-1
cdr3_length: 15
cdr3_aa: CASSFRGLMYNEQFF
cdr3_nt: TGCGCCAGCAGCTTTAGGGGACTAATGTACAATGAGCAGTTCTTC

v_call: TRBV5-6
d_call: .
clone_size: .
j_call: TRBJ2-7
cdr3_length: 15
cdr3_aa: CASSSAGFSRNEQYF
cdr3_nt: TGTGCCAGCAGCTCCGCGGGTTTTTCAAGAAACGAGCAGTACTTC

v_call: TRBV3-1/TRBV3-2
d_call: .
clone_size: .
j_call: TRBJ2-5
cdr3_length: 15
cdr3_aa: CASSQFPPGQETQYF
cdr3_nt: TGTGCCAGCAGCCAATTCCCGCCGGGCCAAGAGACCCAGTACTTC

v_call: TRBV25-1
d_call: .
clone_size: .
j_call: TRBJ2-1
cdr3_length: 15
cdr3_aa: CASTGSEHPYNEQFF
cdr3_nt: TGTGCCAGCACAGGGTCCGAACACCCGTACAATGAGCAGTTCTTC

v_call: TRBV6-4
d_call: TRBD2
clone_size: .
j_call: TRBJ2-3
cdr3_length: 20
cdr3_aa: CASRLLSRTSGGESTDTQYF
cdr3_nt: TGTGCCAGCAGACTATTATCTAGGACTAGCGGGGGGGAAAGCACAGATACGCAGTATTTT

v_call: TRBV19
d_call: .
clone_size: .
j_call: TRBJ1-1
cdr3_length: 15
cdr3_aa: CASSQWGGMNTEAFF
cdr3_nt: TGTGCCAGTAGTCAGTGGGGCGGGATGAACACTGAAGCTTTCTTT

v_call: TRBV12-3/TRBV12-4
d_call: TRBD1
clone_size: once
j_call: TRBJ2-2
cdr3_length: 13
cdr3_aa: CASSKQGSGELFF
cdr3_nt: TGTGCCAGCAGCAAACAGGGGTCCGGGGAGCTGTTTTTT

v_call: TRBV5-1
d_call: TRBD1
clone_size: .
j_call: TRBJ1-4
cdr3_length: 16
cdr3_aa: CASSLQGISTVEKLFF
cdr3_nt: TGCGCCAGCAGCTTACAGGGGATATCAACTGTTGAAAAACTGTTTTTT

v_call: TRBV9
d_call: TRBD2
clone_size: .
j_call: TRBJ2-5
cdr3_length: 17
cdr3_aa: CASSPAGGARGKETQYF
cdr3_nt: TGTGCCAGCAGTCCCGCGGGGGGGGCCAGAGGCAAAGAGACCCAGTACTTC

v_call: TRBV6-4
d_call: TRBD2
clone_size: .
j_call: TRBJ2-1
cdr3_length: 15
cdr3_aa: CASRKLAGGPHEQFF
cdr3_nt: TGTGCCAGCAGAAAACTAGCGGGGGGGCCACATGAGCAGTTCTTC

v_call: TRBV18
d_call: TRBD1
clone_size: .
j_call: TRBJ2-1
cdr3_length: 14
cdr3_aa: CASSIGQGANEQFF
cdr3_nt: TGTGCCAGCTCAATCGGACAGGGGGCAAATGAGCAGTTCTTC

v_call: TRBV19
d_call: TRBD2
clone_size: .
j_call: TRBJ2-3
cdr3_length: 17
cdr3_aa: CASSISWTSDYTDTQYF
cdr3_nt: TGTGCCAGTAGTATTTCTTGGACTAGCGATTACACAGATACGCAGTATTTT

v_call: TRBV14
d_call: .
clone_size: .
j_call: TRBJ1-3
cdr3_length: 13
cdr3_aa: CASSQEYGNTIYF
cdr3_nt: TGTGCCAGCAGCCAAGAATACGGAAACACCATATATTTT

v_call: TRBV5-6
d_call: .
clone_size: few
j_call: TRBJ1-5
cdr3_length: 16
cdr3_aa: CASSLHGALSNQPQHF
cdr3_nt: TGTGCCAGCAGCCTCCATGGAGCCCTTAGCAATCAGCCCCAGCATTTT

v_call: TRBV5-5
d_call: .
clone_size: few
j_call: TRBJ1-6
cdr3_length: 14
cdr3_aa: CASSPLRRNSPLHF
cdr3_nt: TGTGCCAGCAGCCCCTTGCGAAGGAATTCACCCCTCCACTTT

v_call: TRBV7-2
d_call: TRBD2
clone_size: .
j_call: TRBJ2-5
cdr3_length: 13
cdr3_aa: CASSRDYSETQYF
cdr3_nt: TGTGCCAGCAGCCGGGACTACAGCGAGACCCAGTACTTC

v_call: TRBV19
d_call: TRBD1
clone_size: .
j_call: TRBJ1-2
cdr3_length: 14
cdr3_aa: CASSLGQINYGYTF
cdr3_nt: TGTGCCAGTAGTCTGGGACAGATTAACTATGGCTACACCTTC

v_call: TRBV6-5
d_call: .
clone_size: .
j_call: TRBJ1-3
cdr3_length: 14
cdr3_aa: CASIPGFSGNTIYF
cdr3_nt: TGTGCCAGCATACCAGGGTTCTCTGGAAACACCATATATTTT

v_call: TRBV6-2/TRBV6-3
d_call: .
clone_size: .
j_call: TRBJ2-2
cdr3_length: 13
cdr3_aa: CASSYYGRRELFF
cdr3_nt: TGTGCCAGCAGTTACTATGGACGGAGGGAGCTGTTTTTT

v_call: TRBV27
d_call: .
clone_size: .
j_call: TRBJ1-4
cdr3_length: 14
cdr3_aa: CASSLRTQNEKLFF
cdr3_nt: TGTGCCAGCAGTTTACGCACACAAAATGAAAAACTGTTTTTT

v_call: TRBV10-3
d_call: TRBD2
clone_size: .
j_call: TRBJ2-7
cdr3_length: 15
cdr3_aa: CAISESKGVAGVQYF
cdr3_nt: TGTGCCATCAGTGAGTCGAAGGGTGTAGCGGGGGTGCAGTACTTC

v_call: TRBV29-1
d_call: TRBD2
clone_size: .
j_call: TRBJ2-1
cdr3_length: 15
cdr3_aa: CSVERRGGRDDEQFF
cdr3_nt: TGCAGCGTTGAAAGGCGGGGGGGCCGGGATGATGAGCAGTTCTTC

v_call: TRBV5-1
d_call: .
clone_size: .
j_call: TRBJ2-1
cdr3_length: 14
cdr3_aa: CASSLGPSPDEQFF
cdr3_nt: TGCGCCAGCAGCTTGGGGCCCTCTCCAGATGAGCAGTTCTTC

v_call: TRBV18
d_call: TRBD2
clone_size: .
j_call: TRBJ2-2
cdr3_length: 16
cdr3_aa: CASSPRTSGSTGELFF
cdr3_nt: TGTGCCAGCTCACCACGGACTAGCGGGAGCACCGGGGAGCTGTTTTTT

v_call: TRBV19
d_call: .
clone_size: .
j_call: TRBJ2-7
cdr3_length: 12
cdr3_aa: CASSLAGYEQYF
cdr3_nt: TGTGCCAGTAGTCTGGCGGGATACGAGCAGTACTTC

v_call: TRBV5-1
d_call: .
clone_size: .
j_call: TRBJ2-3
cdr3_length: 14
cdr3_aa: CASSSRGGTDTQYF
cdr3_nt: TGCGCCAGCAGTTCCAGGGGGGGCACAGATACGCAGTATTTT

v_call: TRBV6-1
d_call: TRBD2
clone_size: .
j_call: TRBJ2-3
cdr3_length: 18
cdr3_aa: CASSEFGLAGGVTDTQYF
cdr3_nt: TGTGCCAGCAGTGAATTTGGACTAGCGGGAGGGGTCACAGATACGCAGTATTTT

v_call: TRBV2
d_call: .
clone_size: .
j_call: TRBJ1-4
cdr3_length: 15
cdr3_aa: CASRQTQINNEKLFF
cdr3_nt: TGTGCCAGCAGACAGACACAGATAAACAATGAAAAACTGTTTTTT

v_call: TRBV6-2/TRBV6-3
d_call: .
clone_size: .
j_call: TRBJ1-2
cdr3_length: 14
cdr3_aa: CASSYSLSGNGYTF
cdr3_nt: TGTGCCAGCAGTTACTCGCTTTCAGGGAACGGCTACACCTTC

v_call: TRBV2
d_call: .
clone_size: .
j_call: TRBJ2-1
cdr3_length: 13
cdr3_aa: CASSADYSNEQFF
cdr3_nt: TGTGCCAGCAGTGCGGACTATTCCAATGAGCAGTTCTTC

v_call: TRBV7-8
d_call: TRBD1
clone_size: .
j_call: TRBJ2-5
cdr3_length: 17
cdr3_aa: CASSTNTGGPYQETQYF
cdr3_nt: TGTGCCAGCAGCACCAATACAGGGGGCCCTTACCAAGAGACCCAGTACTTC

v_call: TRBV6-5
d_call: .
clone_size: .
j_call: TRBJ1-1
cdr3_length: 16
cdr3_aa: CASSYRNAHSNTEAFF
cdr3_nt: TGTGCCAGCAGTTACAGGAACGCTCATTCGAACACTGAAGCTTTCTTT

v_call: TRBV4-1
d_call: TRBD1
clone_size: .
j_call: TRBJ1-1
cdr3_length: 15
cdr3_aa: CASSQSGQGSTEAFF
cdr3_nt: TGCGCCAGCAGCCAATCGGGACAGGGGAGCACTGAAGCTTTCTTT